The 5 T cell receptor beta chains below were found in one sample sequenced in a study of control samples from healthy donors and cancer patients. TCRdb's copy holds only in-frame clones and misses some; the assay was immunoSEQ multiplex PCR. The sample lists more than 100,000 clones; approximately 92% were seen once. Sequenced material: blood. The source of these receptors is a man between 18 and 35 years old in good health.

The chain uses TRBV7-9 and TRBJ2-6; a weak D match, TRBD2 (6 bases). V shed 4 bases and J shed 4 bases, with 8 bases lying between them. The CDR3 is 14 amino acids. The germline gives CDR1 SEHNR, CDR2 FQNEAQ (reference sequence). The CDR3 region is CASSSGLGANVLTF. The CDR3 coding sequence is TGTGCCAGCAGCTCGGGACTGGGGGCCAACGTCCTGACTTTC.

The chain is built from TRBV2 and TRBJ2-3, with D possibly matching TRBD2 (5 bases). Germline V lookup: CDR1 SNHLY, CDR2 FYNNEI. This CDR3 is 15 amino acids long. Trimming took 8 bases from V and 0 from J, leaving 15 bases between them. Here the CDR3 DNA reads TGTGCCAGCTCAGGACTTTCTTCTAGCACAGATACGCAGTATTTT. Protein product: CASSGLSSSTDTQYF. The complete variable domain, with remaining parts taken from reference TRBV2 and TRBJ2-3, reads EPEVTQTPSHQVTQMGQEVILRCVPISNHLYFYWYRQILGQKVEFLVSFYNNEISEKSEIFDDQFSVERPDGSNFTLKIRSTKLEDSAMYFCASSGLSSSTDTQYFGPGTRLTVL.

The chain combines TRBV28 with TRBJ1-5; TRBD1 might be the D (6 bases). Trimming stripped 6 bases from V and 3 bases from J, with 15 bases between. Germline assignment: CDR1 MDHEN and CDR2 SYDVKM. The CDR3 has 15 amino acids. The CDR3: CASRANQGSNQPQHF. CDR3 coding DNA: TGTGCCAGCAGGGCCAATCAGGGGTCCAATCAGCCCCAGCATTTT. The whole variable domain, filled in from reference TRBV28 and TRBJ1-5, reads DVKVTQSSRYLVKRTGEKVFLECVQDMDHENMFWYRQDPGLGLRLIYFSYDVKMKEKGDIPEGYSVSREKKERFSLILESASTNQTSMYLCASRANQGSNQPQHFGDGTRLSIL.

The gene calls are TRBV3-1 (or the pseudogene TRBV3-2) and TRBJ2-7; D possibly corresponds to TRBD1 (6 bases). Germline values: CDR1 LGHDT, CDR2 YNNKEL (reference sequence). Trimming took off 3 bases at V and 3 bases at J, with 15 bases between the two ends. CDR3 size: 15 residues. The CDR3 region has the DNA TGTGCCAGCAGCCAGCTCAGGCCCAGGGGCTACGAGCAGTACGTC. Encoded protein: CASSQLRPRGYEQYV.

This chain links TRBV25-1 with TRBJ1-1; D uncertain. Deletions cut 4 bases from V and 0 bases from J, with 9 bases between. Germline V gene lookup returns CDR1 MGHDK and CDR2 SYGVNS. This CDR3 has 14 residues. The CDR3 coding sequence is TGTGCCAGCAGTGCCAGCAACATGAACACTGAAGCTTTCTTT. Its translation: CASSASNMNTEAFF.